Each of the 7 T cell receptor beta chains below was sequenced from the same sample in a study of liver allograft versus peripheral blood T cells. Study background: Comparisons were made between T cell receptor repertoires found in transplanted livers and those circulating in recipients' peripheral blood.

TCRdb independently ran MiXCR on the reads; one entry per CDR3 protein. The sample includes approximately 2,000 distinct CDR3 sequences, 14% to 15% of them seen just once. The source is a human patient who had a liver transplant. Some T cells may trace back to the graft donor.

As regards this clonotype: With a much larger clone just one base away, this may be a read error. The chain links TRBV6-1 to TRBJ2-3; 14 bases match TRBD2. The V gene's germline CDR1 is MNHNS and CDR2 SASEGT. V gave up 3 bases and J gave up 2 bases; unmatched junction bases: 7. The CDR3 spans 18 residues. CDR3 region: CASSERGTSGRTTDTQYF. DNA for the CDR3: TGTGCCAGCAGTGAGCGCGGGACTAGCGGGAGAACCACAGATACGCAGTATTTT.

Sample share makes this clonotype large. The chain carries TRBV19 and TRBJ2-7; TRBD1 matches at 9 bases. V trimming: 1 base; J trimming: 3 bases; junction bases outside the gene matches: 1. CDR1 and CDR2 from the germline V gene are LNHDA and SQIVND (reference sequence). The CDR3 runs to 14 residues. The CDR3 DNA reads TGTGCCAGTAGTATAGGGGGACAGGGCTACGAGCAGTACTTC. Protein sequence: CASSIGGQGYEQYF.

By sample share, this clonotype is large. The gene calls are TRBV18 and TRBJ1-5; D unclear. Germline CDR1 reads KGHSH; CDR2 reads LQKENI. There are 15 residues in the CDR3. The V end lost 4 bases, the J end lost 11 bases, and 21 bases lay between the germline ends. CDR3 in amino acids: CASSRARTEGLTQHF. The CDR3 bases are TGTGCCAGCTCACGAGCTCGGACGGAGGGTTTAACCCAGCATTTT.

By sample share, this clonotype is medium-sized. J is TRBJ1-1 and V is TRBV20-1; no clear D. Germline CDR1 is DFQATT and CDR2 is SNEGSKA (reference sequence). This CDR3 region has 14 residues. The V end was cut by 6 bases, the J end by 4 bases, with 18 bases between. CDR3 sequence: CSALGDNLRTEAFF. As DNA, the CDR3 is TGCAGTGCCCTCGGGGATAACCTACGCACTGAAGCTTTCTTT.

Judged by abundance, this clonotype is large. The CDR3 here is CASSYLHRAGNTIYF. The CDR3, as DNA: TGTGCCAGCAGTTATTTGCATAGAGCTGGAAACACCATATATTTT. The gene calls are TRBV6-5 and TRBJ1-3, with unresolved D. V was clipped by 3 bases and J by 2 bases, with 11 bases between them. The CDR3 covers 15 residues. Germline lookup yields CDR1 MNHEY and CDR2 SVGAGI.

The rearrangement links TRBV9 to TRBJ1-6; no clear D gene. The germline gives CDR1 SGDLS, CDR2 YYNGEE. The CDR3 runs 15 residues. Deletions cut 3 bases from V and 0 bases from J, with 7 bases between. The CDR3 protein is CASSASVSYNSPLHF. CDR3 DNA sequence: TGTGCCAGCAGCGCCAGCGTCTCCTATAATTCACCCCTCCACTTT.

Comments on this clonotype: With a far larger clone one base away, a read error is the likely cause. This chain joins TRBV6-2 or TRBV6-3 and TRBJ2-7, with D unresolved. The CDR3 is 12 residues long. The V end was cut by 5 bases, the J end by 0 bases, with 5 bases between. CDR1 and CDR2 from the germline V gene are MNHEY and SVGEGT. The CDR3 nucleotides read TGTGCCAGCAGTGAGAGCTCCTACGAGCAGTACTTC. It encodes CASSESSYEQYF.